The next 6 T cell receptor beta chains were all read from a single sample in a study of CD8 T cells in ankylosing spondylitis. TCRdb fed the 5' RACE reads into MiXCR, producing one record per CDR3 protein. The table shows about 92,000 distinct CDR3 sequences, with about 9% occurring only once. The sample comprised blood, either unsorted or a sorted T cell fraction (not recorded which). Source of these receptors: a male donor with ankylosing spondylitis or in good health (not recorded which).

This clonotype has ten or more counts. The junction does not match germline at one end; this may be a read error. This chain uses TRBV4-2 with TRBJ2-3; D is uncertain. From germline, CDR1 is LGHNA and CDR2 YNFKEQ. The CDR3 runs to 16 residues. CDR3 protein: CASGQARPDGTDTQYF. In DNA, the CDR3 is TGTGCCAGCGGCCAAGCTAGGCCTGACGGCACAGATACGCAGTATTTT.

In its sample, this clonotype was seen many times. V and J are TRBV7-8 and TRBJ2-5; 7 positions match TRBD2. V lost 5 bases to trimming and J lost 5 bases; unmatched junction nucleotides: 14. CDR3 length equals 16 residues. From germline, CDR1 is SGHVS and CDR2 FQNEAQ. CDR3 DNA sequence: TGTGCCAGCAGCACCCTAGGCGGGGCTAGCGGCGAGACCCAGTACTTC. This translates into CASSTLGGASGETQYF.

This clonotype was seen ten or more times. This rearrangement joins TRBV5-1 to TRBJ1-2; possible D gene TRBD1, 6 bases. Germline values: CDR1 SGHRS, CDR2 YFSETQ. Trimming shortened V by 7 bases and J by 4 bases, and 20 bases separated the two germline ends. This CDR3 contains 15 residues. The CDR3 DNA sequence: TGCGCCAGCCGGGAAACACAGGGTCAGAGCTATGGCTACACCTTC. It is translated as CASRETQGQSYGYTF. Drawing the rest from reference TRBV5-1 and TRBJ1-2, the complete variable domain is KAGVTQTPRYLIKTRGQQVTLSCSPISGHRSVSWYQQTPGQGLQFLFEYFSETQRNKGNFPGRFSGRQFSNSRSEMNVSTLELGDSALYLCASRETQGQSYGYTFGSGTRLTVV.

This clonotype has ten or more counts. In DNA, the CDR3 is TGCAGCGTTGTGGATGGCACAGATACGCAGTATTTT. Its translation is CSVVDGTDTQYF. The chain joins TRBV29-1 to TRBJ2-3; D is uncertain. Per germline, CDR1 SQVTM and CDR2 ANQGSEA. The V end was cut by 4 bases, the J end by 1 base, with 6 bases between. The CDR3 is 12 amino acids.

At least ten counts were recorded for this clonotype. CDR3 region: CASSVIQGEQFF. DNA for the CDR3: TGCGCCAGCAGCGTAATACAGGGTGAGCAGTTCTTC. The chain links TRBV5-1 to TRBJ2-1; maybe TRBD1 (6 bases). Germline CDR1 reads SGHRS; CDR2 reads YFSETQ. Trimming shortened V by 4 bases and J by 9 bases, and 11 bases separated the two germline ends. This CDR3 region has 12 residues.

This clonotype was recorded many times. The V and J genes are TRBV3-1 and TRBJ2-5, with a possible D match to TRBD2 (7 bases). V was clipped by 0 bases and J by 9 bases, with 23 bases between them. From germline, CDR1 is LGHDT and CDR2 YNNKEL (reference sequence). The CDR3 spans 17 residues. CDR3 amino acids: CASSQDLIGGPTRAQYF. The CDR3 DNA reads TGTGCCAGCAGCCAAGATCTTATCGGGGGGCCCACCAGGGCCCAGTACTTC.